This TCR beta chain was captured in a study of beta chain features in type 1 diabetes (dated 2018 in TCRdb). Turning to the overall study: No differences in mean age, gender distribution, total cell number or subset yield were found between patients and healthy donors. A total of 107,917,701 sorted cells were examined across all samples, and the number of cells per subset was strongly correlated with RNA yield. The study compared TCRB repertoires of sorted circulating CD4+ T cell subsets between recently diagnosed type 1 diabetes patients and matched healthy donors. Naive and central memory subsets were obtained from all 30 or so donors, but regulatory and stem cell-like memory subsets were isolated from only 8 patients and roughly 8 healthy donors. Overall study outcomes, separate from this receptor: The naive, central memory and regulatory TCRB repertoires appeared to resemble one another more closely among patients than among healthy donors. Shorter templates might be favored by PCR, yet because patient and control samples were amplified and corrected together, any such skew would affect both groups equally. Because cDNA was sequenced instead of genomic DNA, highly expressing activated cells could be over-represented, though the groups showed no difference in activation or CD3 levels. Type 1 diabetes patients showed a moderate but significant shortening of TCRB CDR3 length in all four CD4+ subsets. Patients with type 1 diabetes made fewer insertions and deleted more nucleotides at VDJ recombination sites, implying thymic rearrangement abnormalities. Because the HLA sub-analyses included only small numbers of individuals, any influence of HLA type on TCRB rearrangement was left unresolved.

A single peripheral blood draw of approximately 120 mL on average was collected from each donor into heparinised tubes. A BD FACSAria II was used to sort naive, central memory, regulatory and stem cell-like memory CD4+ T cells with a panel that included CD45RO, CCR7, CD25, CD127, CD95 and CD27. Every sorted population had a purity above 95%. PBMCs were isolated right away by Lymphoprep density gradient centrifugation and were stained directly, without culture. To minimize batch effects, samples were stained and sorted in pairs, one healthy donor with one patient per experiment. Spanning cysteine to phenylalanine, the CDR3 consists of 14 amino acids. Only the CDR3 portion is preserved as DNA: 42 bases, with reading frame beginning at the first base. The CDR1 and CDR2 encoded by the germline V gene (reference sequence) are GTSNPN and SVGIG. V is cut by 0 bases and J by 1 base, and the space between the germline ends is 7 bases.

This clone was observed a few times. The antigen this receptor binds is unknown. Base qualities are not recorded, but no much larger clone differs from it by a single base. Other DNA sequences in this sample translate to the same CDR3. The High Capacity cDNA Reverse Transcription Kit was used to reverse transcribe all of the isolated RNA, meaning that expressed TCRB transcripts were what got sequenced. Deep immunoSEQ sequencing was performed on naive, central memory and regulatory T cell samples, with an average of roughly 3.3 million total reads per sample. After sorted cells were lysed in RLT buffer, RNA was extracted with DNase-treated RNeasy Micro or Mini kits, with the choice depending on cell number. Each cell subset was processed on its own to prevent cross-contamination, while patient and healthy donor samples were processed together. TCRB sequences were amplified from cDNA with the immunoSEQ multiplex PCR, producing 87-bp fragments spanning the CDR3 region. Sequencing of the amplicons was performed on the Illumina HiSeq platform. Regarding the original processing steps: Synthetic template baselines were used to correct PCR bias computationally, reads within Hamming distance 2 were collapsed, and singletons that could not be merged were discarded. By aligning reads against IMGT, V, D and J genes, CDR3 length, and insertions or deletions at six rearrangement sites were assigned. Within each subset, clonotype counts were normalized to the number of sorted cells before true diversity and Gini coefficients were calculated with the tcR R package. Repertoire sharing was quantified using the overlap coefficient calculated on TCRB nucleotide sequences. Out-of-frame TCRB sequences from naive cells were analyzed to stand in for the pre-selection repertoire. The table was pulled from immuneACCESS by TCRdb, which kept in-frame rearrangements only. Such tables lose some clones; where checked, under half of the loss comes from unresolved V genes, and the rest has no known cause. V, J and clone size were drawn from that table, and D and trimming were deduced from the DNA. The sample data list 600,000 to 750,000 clones, and around 12% of these were observed just once. The top ten clones comprise about 0.11% of the sample.

This receptor was identified in a man aged 25-40 years with type 1 diabetes. Sequences were obtained from naive CD4+ T cells from blood. Interpreted using the paper, the cell subset or site label stands for: true naive CD4+ T cells. The receptor chain draws on TRBV30 and TRBJ1-5; the D gene is perhaps TRBD1, from 5 matching bases. The base sequence is TGTGCCTGGAGTGTAACAGGCAGCAATCAGCCCCAGCATTTT. Its amino acids are CAWSVTGSNQPQHF. Full variable domain (CDR3 extended with the reference TRBV30 and TRBJ1-5 proteins): SQTIHQWPATLVQPVGSPLSLECTVEGTSNPNLYWYRQAAGRGLQLLFYSVGIGQISSEVPQNLSASRPQDRQFILSSKKLLLSDSGFYLCAWSVTGSNQPQHFGDGTRLSIL.